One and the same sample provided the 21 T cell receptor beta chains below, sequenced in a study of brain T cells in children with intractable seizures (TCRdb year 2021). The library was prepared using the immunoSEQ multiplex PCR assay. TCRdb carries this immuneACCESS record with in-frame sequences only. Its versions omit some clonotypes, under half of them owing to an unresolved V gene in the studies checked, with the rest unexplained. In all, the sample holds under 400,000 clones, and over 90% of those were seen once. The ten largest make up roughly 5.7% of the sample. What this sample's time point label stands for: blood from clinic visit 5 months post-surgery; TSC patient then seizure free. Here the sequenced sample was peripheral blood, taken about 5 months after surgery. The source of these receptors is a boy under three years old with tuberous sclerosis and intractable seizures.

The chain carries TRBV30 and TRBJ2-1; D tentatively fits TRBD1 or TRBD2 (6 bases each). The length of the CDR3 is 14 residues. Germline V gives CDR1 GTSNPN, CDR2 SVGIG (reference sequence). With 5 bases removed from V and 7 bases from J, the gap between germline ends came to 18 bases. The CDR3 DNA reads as TGTGCCTGGGATGGGGGGCAGGAGGGTAATGAGCAGTTCTTC. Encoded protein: CAWDGGQEGNEQFF.

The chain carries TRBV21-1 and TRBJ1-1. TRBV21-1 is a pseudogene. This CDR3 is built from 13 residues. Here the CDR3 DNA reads TGTGCCAGCAGCAAGGGAAGGAACACTGAAGCTTTCTTT. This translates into CASSKGRNTEAFF.

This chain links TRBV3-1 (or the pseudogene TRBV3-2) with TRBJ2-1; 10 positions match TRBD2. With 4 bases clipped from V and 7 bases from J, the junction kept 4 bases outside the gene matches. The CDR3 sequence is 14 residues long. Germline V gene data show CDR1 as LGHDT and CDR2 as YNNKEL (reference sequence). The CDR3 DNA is TGTGCCAGCAGCCGAGCGGGAGGGCCGAATGAGCAGTTCTTC. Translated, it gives CASSRAGGPNEQFF.

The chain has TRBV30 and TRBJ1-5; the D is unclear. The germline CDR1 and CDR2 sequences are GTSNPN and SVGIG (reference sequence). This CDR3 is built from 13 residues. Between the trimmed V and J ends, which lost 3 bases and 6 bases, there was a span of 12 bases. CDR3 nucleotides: TGTGCCTGGAGCGTTCTGGGAGGTCAGCCCCAGCATTTT. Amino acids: CAWSVLGGQPQHF.

CDR3 amino acids: CAISEEGLAAYNEQFF. Here the CDR3 DNA reads TGTGCCATCAGTGAGGAGGGTTTAGCGGCTTACAATGAGCAGTTCTTC. This chain uses TRBV10-3 with TRBJ2-1; the D gene is possibly TRBD2 (6 bases). CDR3 length: 16 residues. Germline loops: CDR1 ENHRY, CDR2 SYGVKD. V was trimmed by 2 bases and J by 4 bases, leaving 15 bases between them.

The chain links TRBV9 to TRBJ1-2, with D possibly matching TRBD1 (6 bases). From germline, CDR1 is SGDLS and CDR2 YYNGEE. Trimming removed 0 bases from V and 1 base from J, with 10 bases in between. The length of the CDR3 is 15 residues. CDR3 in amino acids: CASSVGQGLNYGYTF. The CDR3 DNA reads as TGTGCCAGCAGCGTAGGGCAGGGGCTTAACTATGGCTACACCTTC.

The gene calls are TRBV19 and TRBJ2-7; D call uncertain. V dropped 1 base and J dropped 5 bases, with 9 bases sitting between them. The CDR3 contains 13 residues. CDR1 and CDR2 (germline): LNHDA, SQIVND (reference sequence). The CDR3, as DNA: TGTGCCAGTAGTATAGGGACCGCGGACGAGCAGTACTTC. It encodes CASSIGTADEQYF.

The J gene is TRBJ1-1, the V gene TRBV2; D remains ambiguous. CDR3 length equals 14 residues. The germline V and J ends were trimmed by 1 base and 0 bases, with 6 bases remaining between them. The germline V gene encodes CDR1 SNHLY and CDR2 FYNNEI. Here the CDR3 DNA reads TGTGCCAGCAGTGAAGGACGTATGAACACTGAAGCTTTCTTT. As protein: CASSEGRMNTEAFF. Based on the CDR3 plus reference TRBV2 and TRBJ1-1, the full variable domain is EPEVTQTPSHQVTQMGQEVILRCVPISNHLYFYWYRQILGQKVEFLVSFYNNEISEKSEIFDDQFSVERPDGSNFTLKIRSTKLEDSAMYFCASSEGRMNTEAFFGQGTRLTVV.

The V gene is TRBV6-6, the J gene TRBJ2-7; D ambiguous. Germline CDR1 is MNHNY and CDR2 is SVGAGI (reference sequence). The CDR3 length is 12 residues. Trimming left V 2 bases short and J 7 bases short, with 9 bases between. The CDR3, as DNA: TGTGCCAGCAGTTACCAAGTAGAGGAGCAGTACTTC. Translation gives CASSYQVEEQYF.

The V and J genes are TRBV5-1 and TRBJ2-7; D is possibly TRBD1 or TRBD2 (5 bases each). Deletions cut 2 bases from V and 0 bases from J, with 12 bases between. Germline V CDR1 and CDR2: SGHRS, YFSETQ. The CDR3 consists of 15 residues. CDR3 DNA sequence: TGCGCCAGCAGCTTCGAGGGACGGAGCTCCTACGAGCAGTACTTC. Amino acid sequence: CASSFEGRSSYEQYF.

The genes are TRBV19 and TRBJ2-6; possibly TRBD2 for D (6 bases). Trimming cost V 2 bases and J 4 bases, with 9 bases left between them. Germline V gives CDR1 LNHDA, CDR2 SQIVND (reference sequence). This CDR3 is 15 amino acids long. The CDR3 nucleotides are TGTGCCAGTAGTATACGGGGGTCGGGGGCCAACGTCCTGACTTTC. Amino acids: CASSIRGSGANVLTF.

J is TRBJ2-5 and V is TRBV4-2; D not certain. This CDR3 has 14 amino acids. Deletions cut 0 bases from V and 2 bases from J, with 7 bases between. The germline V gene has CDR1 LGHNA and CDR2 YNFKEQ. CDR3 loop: CASSQDERQETQYF. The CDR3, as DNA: TGTGCCAGCAGCCAAGATGAGAGGCAAGAGACCCAGTACTTC.

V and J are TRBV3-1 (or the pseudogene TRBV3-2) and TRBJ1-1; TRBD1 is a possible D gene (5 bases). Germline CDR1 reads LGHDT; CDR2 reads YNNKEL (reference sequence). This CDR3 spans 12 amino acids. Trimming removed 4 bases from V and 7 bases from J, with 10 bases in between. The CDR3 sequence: CASSRDRVEAFF. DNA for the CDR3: TGTGCCAGCAGCCGGGACCGAGTTGAAGCTTTCTTT.

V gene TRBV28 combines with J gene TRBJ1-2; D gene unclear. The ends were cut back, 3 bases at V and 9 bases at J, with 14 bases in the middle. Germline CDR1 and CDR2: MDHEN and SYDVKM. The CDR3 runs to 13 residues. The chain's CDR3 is CASSFRAVLSYTF. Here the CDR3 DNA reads TGTGCCAGCAGTTTTAGGGCAGTCTTGAGCTACACCTTC.

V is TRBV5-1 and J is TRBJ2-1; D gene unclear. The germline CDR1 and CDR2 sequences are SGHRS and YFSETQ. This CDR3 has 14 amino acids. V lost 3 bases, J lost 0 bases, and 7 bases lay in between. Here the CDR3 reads CASSWRFSYNEQFF. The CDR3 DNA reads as TGCGCCAGCAGCTGGCGTTTCTCCTACAATGAGCAGTTCTTC.

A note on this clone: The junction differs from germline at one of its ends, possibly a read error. CDR3 DNA: TGTGCCAGCAGTAACTCCGTGGCAGGGTCCTATGGCTACACCTTC. It yields the protein CASSNSVAGSYGYTF. The chain employs TRBV6-5 and TRBJ1-2; D is possibly TRBD1 (5 bases). The germline gives CDR1 MNHEY, CDR2 SVGAGI. The CDR3 is 15 residues long.

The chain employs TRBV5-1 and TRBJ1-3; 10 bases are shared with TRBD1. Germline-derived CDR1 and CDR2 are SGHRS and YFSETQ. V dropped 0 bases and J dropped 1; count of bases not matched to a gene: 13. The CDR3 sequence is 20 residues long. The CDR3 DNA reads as TGCGCCAGCAGCTTGGGGGACAGGGGTCACCCTTCATATTCTGGAAACACCATATATTTT. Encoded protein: CASSLGDRGHPSYSGNTIYF.

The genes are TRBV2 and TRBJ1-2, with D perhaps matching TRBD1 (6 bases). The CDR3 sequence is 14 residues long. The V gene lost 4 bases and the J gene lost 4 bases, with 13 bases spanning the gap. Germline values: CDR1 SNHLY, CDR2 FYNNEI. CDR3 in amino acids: CASSALDRSYGYTF. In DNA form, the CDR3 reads TGTGCCAGCAGTGCCCTCGACAGGAGCTATGGCTACACCTTC.

The DNA of the CDR3 is TGTGCCAGCAGCTTACACCCCCTAGCGGGGGGGCCCCGAGGTGGTACGCAGTATTTT. This sequence encodes CASSLHPLAGGPRGGTQYF. V usage is TRBV7-6 and J usage is TRBJ2-3; 12 bases are shared with TRBD2. V lost 2 bases to trimming and J lost 8 bases; unmatched junction nucleotides: 17. This CDR3 is 19 amino acids long. The germline V gene encodes CDR1 SGHVS and CDR2 FNYEAQ.

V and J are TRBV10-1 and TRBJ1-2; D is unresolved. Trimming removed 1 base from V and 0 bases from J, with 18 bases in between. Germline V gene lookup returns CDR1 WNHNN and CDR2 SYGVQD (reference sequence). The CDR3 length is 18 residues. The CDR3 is CASSEYPLRRTPNYGYTF. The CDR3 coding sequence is TGCGCCAGCAGTGAGTACCCCCTAAGACGTACTCCTAACTATGGCTACACCTTC.

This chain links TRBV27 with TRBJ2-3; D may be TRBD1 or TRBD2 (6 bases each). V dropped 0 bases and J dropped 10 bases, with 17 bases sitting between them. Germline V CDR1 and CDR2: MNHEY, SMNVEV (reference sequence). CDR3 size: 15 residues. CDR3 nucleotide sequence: TGTGCCAGCAGTTTATCGTCCGGGGGCAAGAACTCGCAGTATTTT. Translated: CASSLSSGGKNSQYF.